This T cell receptor beta chain is drawn from a study of blood T cell repertoires in COVID-19. Study in general: Sites in the United States, Italy and Spain provided acute and convalescent COVID-19 samples.

Sequencing was performed with immunoSEQ multiplex PCR; in TCRdb, only in-frame clones are kept and a portion is missing. The data show about 180,000 clones, about 84% seen once. Enrollment of patients from Seattle took place during active infection, with longitudinal follow-up. The CDR3 totals 13 residues. The V and J genes are TRBV21-1 and TRBJ1-5; TRBD1, the D gene given by the table, was not confirmed from the DNA. TRBV21-1 corresponds to a pseudogene. Sequenced material: peripheral blood. The TCR comes from a person aged 70 to 79 with COVID-19, enrolled during active disease. The CDR3 protein is CARPTGSNQPQHF. CDR3 nucleotides: TGTGCCAGACCCACAGGGAGCAATCAGCCCCAGCATTTT.